The 14 T cell receptor beta chains below all came from one sample that was sequenced in a study of CD8 T cells in ankylosing spondylitis. TCRdb re-called the 5' RACE reads through MiXCR, storing one row per CDR3 protein. The data hold approximately 300,000 distinct CDR3 sequences, with around 18% observed a single time. Sample: blood, either unsorted or a sorted T cell fraction (not recorded which). These receptors were taken from a male donor with ankylosing spondylitis or in good health (not recorded which).

This clonotype occurred a few times. The V gene is TRBV20-1, the J gene TRBJ2-1; 8 bases are shared with TRBD2. There are 17 residues in the CDR3. The germline gives CDR1 DFQATT, CDR2 SNEGSKA (reference sequence). The V gene end was trimmed by 1 base and the J gene end by 6 bases; junction bases not matched to a gene: 14. The CDR3: CSARVGGRAGGLNEQFF. The DNA of the CDR3 is TGCAGTGCTAGAGTGGGTGGTCGGGCGGGGGGCCTCAATGAGCAGTTCTTC.

The genes are TRBV4-2 and TRBJ1-4; D is unclear. The CDR3 runs 13 residues. Germline V lookup: CDR1 LGHNA, CDR2 YNFKEQ. The ends were cut back, 0 bases at V and 8 bases at J, with 7 bases in the middle. The CDR3 DNA is TGTGCCAGCAGCCAAGACAGGTGGGAAAAACTGTTTTTT. This sequence encodes CASSQDRWEKLFF.

The rearrangement uses TRBV5-4 and TRBJ1-6; weak D call: TRBD1 (6 bases). Germline CDR1 and CDR2: SGHNT and YYREEE (reference sequence). The CDR3 runs to 14 residues. V dropped 3 bases and J dropped 6 bases, with 10 bases sitting between them. This chain's CDR3 is CASSSGTLNSPLHF. The CDR3, as DNA: TGTGCCAGCAGCTCCGGGACACTTAATTCACCCCTCCACTTT.

This clonotype came up a few times. The V and J genes are TRBV4-1 and TRBJ2-2; 8 nucleotides align to TRBD2. V lost 3 bases, J lost 2 bases, and 5 bases stayed unmatched. The CDR3 is 16 amino acids. Looked up from germline, CDR1 is MGHRA and CDR2 is YSYEKL. The CDR3 reads CASSHKRGQNTGELFF. In DNA form, the CDR3 reads TGCGCCAGCAGCCACAAGCGGGGGCAAAACACCGGGGAGCTGTTTTTT.

The V call is TRBV29-1, the J call TRBJ1-1, with D possibly being TRBD1 (6 bases). With 4 bases removed from V and 5 bases from J, the gap between germline ends came to 11 bases. The length of the CDR3 is 12 residues. From germline, CDR1 is SQVTM and CDR2 ANQGSEA. In DNA form, the CDR3 reads TGCAGCGTTGCCAGGGGACGGACTGAAGCTTTCTTT. Translating it yields CSVARGRTEAFF.

This clonotype was found a few times. This chain joins TRBV12-3 or TRBV12-4 and TRBJ1-2; 7 nucleotides match TRBD1. V was pared by 6 bases and J by 6 bases, with 13 bases of the junction left unmatched. The CDR3 is 15 amino acids. CDR3 amino acids: CASSPWVGGGDGYTF. CDR3 nucleotides: TGTGCCAGCAGCCCCTGGGTAGGGGGCGGGGATGGCTACACCTTC.

V is TRBV12-3 or TRBV12-4 and J is TRBJ2-3, with 11 nucleotides matching TRBD2. Trimming cost V 7 bases and J 4 bases; bases outside gene matches: 7. The length of the CDR3 is 15 residues. The CDR3 is CASTLSGGAADTQYF. The CDR3 DNA reads as TGTGCCAGCACCCTTAGCGGGGGGGCAGCAGATACGCAGTATTTT.

This clonotype was detected only a few times. The chain joins TRBV15 to TRBJ1-5; D uncertain. This CDR3 has 14 amino acids. V lost 1 base and J lost 7, with 11 bases in between. Germline V gene data show CDR1 as LNHNV and CDR2 as YYDKDF (reference sequence). As DNA, the CDR3 is TGTGCCACCAGCAGAGTATTAGTACTACAGCCCCAGCATTTT. This encodes CATSRVLVLQPQHF.

The J gene is TRBJ2-5, the V gene TRBV5-1; 11 nucleotides agree with TRBD2. Unmatched junction bases numbered 6, after V lost 1 base and J lost 1 base. The CDR3 loop spans 17 amino acids. CDR1 SGHRS and CDR2 YFSETQ come from the germline V gene. The CDR3 loop is CASSLPIAGGFQETQYF. Written as DNA, the CDR3 is TGCGCCAGCAGCTTGCCGATAGCGGGAGGGTTCCAAGAGACCCAGTACTTC.

V is TRBV5-1 and J is TRBJ1-4; no firm D call. This CDR3 spans 14 amino acids. Germline V gene data show CDR1 as SGHRS and CDR2 as YFSETQ. V lost 0 bases and J 4 bases, leaving 7 bases between the germline ends. The CDR3 sequence: CASSLGPGNEKLFF. DNA for the CDR3: TGCGCCAGCAGCTTGGGTCCGGGTAATGAAAAACTGTTTTTT.

V usage is TRBV5-1 and J usage is TRBJ2-3; 9 bases fit TRBD2. J lost 2 bases, V lost 0 bases, and 7 bases had no gene match. This CDR3 has 17 amino acids. Germline lookup yields CDR1 SGHRS and CDR2 YFSETQ. The CDR3 nucleotides read TGCGCCAGCAGCTTGGGCCAGCGGGGGGTAAACACAGATACGCAGTATTTT. Its translation is CASSLGQRGVNTDTQYF.

This clonotype showed up just a few times. The V gene is TRBV20-1, the J gene TRBJ2-2; 12 nucleotides line up with TRBD2. J was trimmed by 4 bases and V by 2 bases; bases with no gene match: 2. Germline CDR1 DFQATT, CDR2 SNEGSKA (reference sequence). This CDR3 contains 15 residues. The CDR3 sequence: CSARLAGGRTGELFF. The CDR3 DNA follows: TGCAGTGCTAGACTAGCGGGAGGGCGCACCGGGGAGCTGTTTTTT.

This clonotype was detected only a few times. The J gene is TRBJ2-2, the V gene TRBV29-1; 8 bases are shared with TRBD2. This CDR3 spans 15 amino acids. CDR1 is SQVTM and CDR2 is ANQGSEA in the germline V gene. V gave up 1 base and J gave up 6 bases; unmatched junction bases: 7. CDR3 region: CSVEVDSGGSGELFF. CDR3 sequence (DNA): TGCAGCGTTGAAGTGGACAGCGGGGGATCCGGGGAGCTGTTTTTT.

This clonotype has a handful of counts. This chain links TRBV5-1 with TRBJ1-1, with D possibly matching TRBD1 (5 bases). CDR3 length: 14 residues. Germline CDR1 and CDR2: SGHRS and YFSETQ. Trimming removed 2 bases at V and 0 bases at J, with 8 bases between. The CDR3 DNA reads as TGCGCCAGCAGCTTTGAGGGGTTGAACACTGAAGCTTTCTTT. Translating it yields CASSFEGLNTEAFF.